A single sample gave rise to the 19 T cell receptor beta chains below, sequenced in a study of blood T cell repertoires in COVID-19. Data came from immunoSEQ multiplex PCR; TCRdb stores just in-frame clones and leaves some out. The top ten hold approximately 9.9% of the sample, which has 20,000 to 25,000 clones, 89% seen once. Material for sequencing was peripheral blood. These receptors originate from a man in his sixties or seventies with acute or convalescent COVID-19.

The rearrangement joins TRBV14 to TRBJ1-4; a possible D gene is TRBD1 (5 bases). CDR1 and CDR2 from the germline V gene are SGHDN and FVKESK. V was trimmed by 5 bases and J by 5 bases, leaving 9 bases between them. The CDR3 is 13 amino acids. This CDR3 reads CASSRGANEKLFF. The CDR3 nucleotides read TGTGCCAGCAGCAGGGGTGCAAATGAAAAACTGTTTTTT.

The DNA for the CDR3 is TGTGCCAGCAGCGTAGTGCCCGGGGATGGGACCCAGTACTTC. Protein sequence: CASSVVPGDGTQYF. This chain joins TRBV9 and TRBJ2-5, with a weak D call TRBD2 (5 bases). The V and J ends lost 0 bases and 7 bases respectively, with 13 bases between them. CDR1 SGDLS and CDR2 YYNGEE come from the germline V gene. The CDR3 is 14 residues long.

This clone is a singleton in its sample. V gene TRBV11-2 combines with J gene TRBJ1-1; 7 nucleotides align to TRBD1. Trimming took 3 bases from V and 1 from J; bases not matched to a gene: 5. Germline CDR1 SGHAT, CDR2 FQNNGV. The CDR3 has 15 residues. The CDR3 region has the DNA TGTGCCAGCAGCTTTACAGGGGTTGAGAACACTGAAGCTTTCTTT. Its protein is CASSFTGVENTEAFF.

This clone was picked up one time. The chain combines TRBV19 with TRBJ1-4; no clear D. Germline values: CDR1 LNHDA, CDR2 SQIVND (reference sequence). Trimming shortened V by 9 bases and J by 5 bases, and 16 bases separated the two germline ends. This CDR3 has 14 amino acids. CDR3 loop: CASDNGMPNEKLFF. The CDR3 DNA is TGTGCCAGCGACAACGGCATGCCGAATGAAAAACTGTTTTTT.

The rearrangement links TRBV18 to TRBJ2-1; TRBD1 is a possible D gene (5 bases). CDR3 length equals 13 residues. Germline V gene sequence: CDR1 KGHSH, CDR2 LQKENI. V lost 5 bases and J 2 bases, leaving 7 bases between the germline ends. CDR3 in DNA: TGTGCCAGCTCAGAACAGGCCTACAATGAGCAGTTCTTC. It codes for CASSEQAYNEQFF.

The V and J genes are TRBV6-5 and TRBJ1-1; D call uncertain. The ends were cut back, 3 bases at V and 5 bases at J, with 7 bases in the middle. The germline CDR1 and CDR2 sequences are MNHEY and SVGAGI. CDR3 length: 12 residues. The CDR3, as DNA: TGTGCCAGCAGTTATGGGCAGACTGAAGCTTTCTTT. It codes for CASSYGQTEAFF.

The chain recombines TRBV6-5 with TRBJ2-1; 9 nucleotides line up with TRBD2. J gave up 6 bases and V 10 bases, and 13 bases lay outside the gene matches. The CDR3 contains 15 residues. Germline V gene sequence: CDR1 MNHEY, CDR2 SVGAGI. The CDR3 region has the DNA TGTGCCACCCGGACTAGCGAATCCTGGGGCAATGAGCAGTTCTTC. Translating gives CATRTSESWGNEQFF.

The V and J genes are TRBV21-1 and TRBJ2-1; the table calls TRBD2, which could not be checked here. TRBV21-1 is deemed a pseudogene. This CDR3 has 17 amino acids. CDR3 in amino acids: CASIPRSSRGDWGEQFF. CDR3 in DNA: TGTGCCAGCATCCCGAGGTCTAGCCGGGGAGATTGGGGTGAGCAGTTCTTC.

The chain couples TRBV2 to TRBJ2-5, with D possibly being TRBD1 (6 bases). V shed 2 bases and J shed 3 bases, with 13 bases lying between them. The CDR3 covers 15 residues. Per germline, CDR1 SNHLY and CDR2 FYNNEI. The CDR3, as DNA: TGTGCCAGCAGTGAAAGACAGGCGTGGAAAGAGACCCAGTACTTC. It yields the protein CASSERQAWKETQYF.

The chain employs TRBV5-1 and TRBJ1-2; a weak D match, TRBD1 (6 bases). Trimming shortened V by 0 bases and J by 5 bases, and 14 bases separated the two germline ends. Germline CDR1 reads SGHRS; CDR2 reads YFSETQ. The CDR3 totals 15 residues. CDR3 DNA sequence: TGCGCCAGCAGCTTGGCCGTGGCAGGGGAATATGGCTACACCTTC. Translating it yields CASSLAVAGEYGYTF. The whole variable domain, filled in from reference TRBV5-1 and TRBJ1-2, reads KAGVTQTPRYLIKTRGQQVTLSCSPISGHRSVSWYQQTPGQGLQFLFEYFSETQRNKGNFPGRFSGRQFSNSRSEMNVSTLELGDSALYLCASSLAVAGEYGYTFGSGTRLTVV.

V usage is TRBV19 and J usage is TRBJ1-2, with 8 bases aligning to TRBD1. The CDR3 has 16 amino acids. Losses at the gene ends were 6 bases for V and 3 bases for J; bases not matched to a gene: 12. The germline V gene encodes CDR1 LNHDA and CDR2 SQIVND (reference sequence). CDR3 bases: TGTGCCAGTAGGAAGGGGGCGGGACAGGCTCACTATGGCTACACCTTC. Amino acids: CASRKGAGQAHYGYTF.

V is TRBV14 and J is TRBJ2-1; 15 nucleotides agree with TRBD2. The germline V gene encodes CDR1 SGHDN and CDR2 FVKESK. The CDR3 runs 22 residues. The V segment lost 1 base and the J segment 5 bases; nucleotides outside the gene matches: 18. The CDR3 spells CASSQGPGLRTSGRAFNNEQFF. The CDR3 DNA reads as TGTGCCAGCAGCCAAGGTCCGGGACTCCGGACTAGCGGGAGGGCCTTTAACAATGAGCAGTTCTTC.

The chain combines TRBV6-5 with TRBJ1-4; 9 bases align to TRBD1. CDR1 is MNHEY, CDR2 SVGAGI, per germline. CDR3 length: 15 residues. Trimming removed 8 bases from V and 8 bases from J; junction bases left unmatched: 12. The CDR3 DNA follows: TGTGCCAGCGTAAAGACCGGGACAGGGAAAGAAAAACTGTTTTTT. This sequence encodes CASVKTGTGKEKLFF.

The CDR3 sequence: CASSLPETQYF. The CDR3, as DNA: TGTGCCAGCAGCTTACCTGAGACCCAGTACTTC. The V call is TRBV11-3, the J call TRBJ2-5; D unresolved. The CDR3 runs 11 residues. Germline V lookup: CDR1 SGHNT, CDR2 YENEEA. V was pared by 2 bases and J by 5 bases, with 3 bases between.

The rearrangement links TRBV13 to TRBJ1-1; 9 bases are shared with TRBD1. V lost 0 bases, J lost 9 bases, and 2 bases stayed unmatched. The CDR3 is 13 amino acids. Germline CDR1 reads PRHDT; CDR2 reads FYEKMQ (reference sequence). CDR3 protein: CASSLGGTGQAFF. CDR3 bases: TGTGCCAGCAGCTTAGGAGGGACAGGGCAAGCTTTCTTT.

In its sample, this clone was seen a few times. The chain combines TRBV5-5 with TRBJ2-2, with 14 positions matching TRBD2. V was clipped by 5 bases and J by 7 bases; unmatched bases: 10. The CDR3 contains 17 residues. Looked up from germline, CDR1 is SGHKS and CDR2 is YYEKEE (reference sequence). CDR3 in DNA: TGTGCCAGCAGACCTGGACTAGCGGGGGGCAACGGCGGGGAGCTGTTTTTT. This sequence encodes CASRPGLAGGNGGELFF.

DNA of the CDR3: TGTGCCAGCAGCCCTCGCACCGGGTACGCGAACACCGGGGAGCTGTTTTTT. It specifies CASSPRTGYANTGELFF. The rearrangement links TRBV9 to TRBJ2-2; no reliable D call. The CDR3 has 17 amino acids. Germline V gene lookup returns CDR1 SGDLS and CDR2 YYNGEE. Trimming cost V 4 bases and J 0 bases, with 16 bases left between them. The full variable domain, its missing parts supplied by reference TRBV9 and TRBJ2-2, is DSGVTQTPKHLITATGQRVTLRCSPRSGDLSVYWYQQSLDQGLQFLIQYYNGEERAKGNILERFSAQQFPDLHSELNLSSLELGDSALYFCASSPRTGYANTGELFFGEGSRLTVL.

This rearrangement joins TRBV29-1 to TRBJ1-4, with D unresolved. CDR1 is SQVTM and CDR2 is ANQGSEA in the germline V gene. V gave up 3 bases and J gave up 2 bases, with 7 bases separating them. The CDR3 runs 13 residues. The CDR3 loop is CSVERGTNEKLFF. The CDR3 DNA reads TGCAGCGTTGAGAGAGGGACTAATGAAAAACTGTTTTTT.

The chain uses TRBV13 and TRBJ2-1; possible D gene TRBD2, 6 bases. The CDR3 sequence is 14 residues long. Germline-derived CDR1 and CDR2 are PRHDT and FYEKMQ (reference sequence). V was cut by 3 bases and J by 8 bases, with 14 bases left in between. CDR3 nucleotide sequence: TGTGCCAGCAGCTTCGTGGGGGGTACGGATGAGCAGTTCTTC. It codes for CASSFVGGTDEQFF.